Below are 13 T cell receptor beta chains sequenced from a single sample in a study of blood T cells in healthy people across ages. A J-beta primer mix and a sample-barcoded 5' primer were used in a second PCR of about 7 to 11 cycles. TCRdb fed the 5' RACE reads into MiXCR, producing one record per CDR3 protein. Among roughly 680,000 distinct CDR3 sequences listed, approximately 52% were seen once. Source material: blood. The origin of the receptors is an elderly woman in good health.

In regard to this clonotype: One junction end does not reproduce the germline sequence, and a read error may be involved. This rearrangement joins TRBV15 to TRBJ2-5, with a possible D match to TRBD1 (6 bases). This CDR3 has 17 amino acids. Germline-derived CDR1 and CDR2 are LNHNV and YYDKDF (reference sequence). CDR3 amino acids: CATSRGLVSATGETQYF. The CDR3 region has the DNA TGCGCCACCAGCAGAGGACTTGTATCGGCGACAGGAGAGACCCAGTACTTC.

The chain is built from TRBV4-2 and TRBJ2-3; 13 nucleotides match TRBD2. Per germline, CDR1 LGHNA and CDR2 YNFKEQ. CDR3 length: 18 residues. Unmatched junction bases numbered 3, after V lost 0 bases and J lost 0 bases. The CDR3 DNA is TGTGCCAGCAGCCAAGATGGGACTAGCGGGGCCAGCACAGATACGCAGTATTTT. It translates to CASSQDGTSGASTDTQYF.

The table lists this clonotype with a few counts. The V call is TRBV2, the J call TRBJ2-1; 7 bases agree with TRBD2. This CDR3 spans 15 amino acids. V lost 5 bases, J lost 8 bases, and 12 bases stayed unmatched. The germline gives CDR1 SNHLY, CDR2 FYNNEI. The DNA for the CDR3 is TGTGCCAGCAGTCTGGACGGGGGAGGGATTCATGAGCAGTTCTTC. Protein product: CASSLDGGGIHEQFF. The full variable domain, with the rest looked up from reference TRBV2 and TRBJ2-1, is EPEVTQTPSHQVTQMGQEVILRCVPISNHLYFYWYRQILGQKVEFLVSFYNNEISEKSEIFDDQFSVERPDGSNFTLKIRSTKLEDSAMYFCASSLDGGGIHEQFFGPGTRLTVL.

This chain connects TRBV7-2 to TRBJ2-5; D is uncertain. The V gene's germline CDR1 is SGHTA and CDR2 FQGNSA. The CDR3 loop spans 15 amino acids. V dropped 1 base and J dropped 5 bases, with 14 bases sitting between them. Written as DNA, the CDR3 is TGTGCCAGCAGCTTAGGAGGTGAGAGCCAGGAGACCCAGTACTTC. This translates into CASSLGGESQETQYF.

V and J are TRBV7-9 and TRBJ1-4; TRBD1 is a possible D gene (5 bases). The CDR3 consists of 14 residues. Germline CDR1 reads SEHNR; CDR2 reads FQNEAQ (reference sequence). V was cut by 6 bases and J by 2 bases, with 10 bases left in between. CDR3 loop: CASRQDSTNEKLFF. The CDR3 DNA follows: TGTGCCAGCAGGCAAGACAGTACTAATGAAAAACTGTTTTTT.

At least ten counts were recorded for this clonotype. This chain connects TRBV12-3 or TRBV12-4 to TRBJ2-6; D possibly uses TRBD1 or TRBD2 (5 bases each). The CDR3 extends over 15 amino acids. The V and J ends lost 7 bases and 0 bases respectively, with 10 bases between them. This chain's CDR3 is CASKRGPSGANVLTF. The DNA of the CDR3 is TGTGCCAGCAAACGGGGACCCTCTGGGGCCAACGTCCTGACTTTC.

The genes are TRBV2 and TRBJ2-7, with no clear D. Trimming stripped 6 bases from V and 7 bases from J, with 10 bases between. Germline CDR1 SNHLY, CDR2 FYNNEI. The CDR3 has 11 residues. In DNA form, the CDR3 reads TGTGCCAGCAGATTTTACAATGAGCAGTACTTC. Amino acids: CASRFYNEQYF.

This chain uses TRBV5-1 with TRBJ1-4; a weak D match, TRBD1 (6 bases). The V gene lost 0 bases and the J gene lost 7 bases, with 10 bases spanning the gap. The CDR3 has 14 residues. Germline V gives CDR1 SGHRS, CDR2 YFSETQ. This CDR3 is CASSLAGGTEKLFF. The CDR3 region has the DNA TGCGCCAGCAGCTTGGCCGGGGGCACTGAAAAACTGTTTTTT.

The chain recombines TRBV29-1 with TRBJ2-5; D is undetermined. CDR1 SQVTM and CDR2 ANQGSEA come from the germline V gene. The V end was cut by 5 bases, the J end by 1 base, with 14 bases between. The CDR3 extends over 14 amino acids. DNA of the CDR3: TGCAGCGTTAGCCAGACCCTACTCCAAGAGACCCAGTACTTC. This codes for CSVSQTLLQETQYF.

The chain recombines TRBV29-1 with TRBJ2-1, with D possibly TRBD2 on 5 matching bases. CDR1 is SQVTM, CDR2 ANQGSEA, per germline. The CDR3 has 18 residues. The CDR3 loop is CTCVGPLSAEVNRNEQFF. Here the CDR3 DNA reads TGCACCTGTGTGGGTCCCCTTAGCGCGGAAGTAAACCGCAATGAGCAGTTCTTC.

The chain couples TRBV20-1 to TRBJ2-3; D may be TRBD1 (6 bases). CDR1 DFQATT and CDR2 SNEGSKA come from the germline V gene (reference sequence). The CDR3 sequence is 16 residues long. V dropped 1 base and J dropped 1 base, with 15 bases sitting between them. CDR3 sequence reads: CSARATGQSRTDTQYF. As DNA, the CDR3 is TGCAGTGCTAGAGCCACAGGGCAATCCCGCACAGATACGCAGTATTTT.

The chain combines TRBV5-6 with TRBJ2-7, with 9 bases matching TRBD2. This CDR3 region has 14 residues. Germline V CDR1 and CDR2: SGHDT, YYEEEE. With 4 bases clipped from V and 5 bases from J, the junction kept 7 bases outside the gene matches. CDR3 amino acids: CASSVSGRGDEQYF. The DNA for the CDR3 is TGTGCCAGCAGCGTTAGCGGGAGAGGCGACGAGCAGTACTTC. The full variable domain, its missing parts supplied by reference TRBV5-6 and TRBJ2-7, is DAGVTQSPTHLIKTRGQQVTLRCSPKSGHDTVSWYQQALGQGPQFIFQYYEEEERQRGNFPDRFSGHQFPNYSSELNVNALLLGDSALYLCASSVSGRGDEQYFGPGTRLTVT.

The chain combines TRBV11-1 with TRBJ2-1; D may be TRBD2 (5 bases). TRBJ2-7 matches the DNA end more closely, so the J call is doubtful. The CDR3 has 15 residues. The germline gives CDR1 SGHAT, CDR2 FQDESV (reference sequence). The CDR3 DNA follows: TGTGCCAGCAGCCTAGAACGGGGTCTAGTCAATGAGCAGTACTTC. Its translation: CASSLERGLVNEQYF.